The clone carrying this TCR beta chain was observed at least ten times. The antigen remains unidentified. The record originates from a study of metastatic and nonmetastatic thyroid tumors. About the study: The study looked at repertoires side by side in blood and in tumor or nodule tissue from malignant and benign thyroid patients.

Per the original data handling: The distant-metastasis classifier for papillary thyroid cancer was built from CDR3 differences across clinicopathological groups. Using MiXCR, TCRdb reanalyzed the PCR reads. TCRdb assigned the V and J calls; the authors' analysis was not used. The sample records roughly 89,000 clones, approximately 12% being singletons. Each patient went into thyroid surgery without having received any treatment. Findings of the study overall: Patients with malignant thyroid tumors reportedly had significantly higher TCR beta diversity than those with benign nodules, in blood and tumor.

Trimming pared 4 bases from V and 8 bases from J, leaving 14 bases between. CDR1 is MGHDK and CDR2 is SYGVNS in the germline V gene. The CDR3 contains 13 residues. The TCR comes from a female donor with papillary thyroid cancer or a benign thyroid nodule (not recorded which). Some clones in this sample may be carry-over from other donors' samples. Specimen: tumor tissue. The chain carries TRBV25-1 and TRBJ1-2; D gene unclear. CDR3 in DNA: TGTGCCAGCAGTGCACCTCATCAGGAGGGCTACACCTTC. Encoded protein: CASSAPHQEGYTF.